What follows is one T cell receptor beta chain and its context. The CDR3 runs to 16 residues. V was cut by 5 bases and J by 9 bases, with 22 bases left in between. Per germline, CDR1 KGHDR and CDR2 SFDVKD. This entry belongs to a study of blood T cell repertoires in COVID-19. The wider study: From the United States, Italy and Spain came samples of acute and convalescent COVID-19.

Original data processing: Researchers report that nucleated cell counts were estimated from reference gene primer amplification. Assay used: immunoSEQ multiplex PCR; TCRdb lists only in-frame clones, some missing. V, J and clone size derive from that table, while D and trimming were established from the DNA sequence. The sample lists about 230,000 clones, over 80% occurring once. The source of this sequence is a man in his forties or fifties with acute or convalescent COVID-19. The V gene is TRBV24-1, the J gene TRBJ1-5; TRBD1 might be the D (5 bases). The specimen was peripheral blood. The CDR3, as DNA: TGTGCCACCAGTGCCCGACAAGGGACTACAGATGGGCCCCAGCATTTT. Amino acids: CATSARQGTTDGPQHF.